Presented here are 3 T cell receptor beta chains from one specimen sequenced in a study of cytomegalovirus exposure and HLA in healthy donors (dated by TCRdb to about 2017). Preparation of the library involved the immunoSEQ multiplex PCR assay. For the multiplex PCR, a mixture combining 60 forward primers for TCR Vbeta segments and 13 reverse primers for TCR Jbeta segments was used. TCRdb carries this immuneACCESS record with in-frame sequences only. Its versions omit some clonotypes, under half of them owing to an unresolved V gene in the studies checked, with the rest unexplained. The sample has fewer than 250,000 clones on record, 87% of them singletons. Less than 1.3% of the sample comes from the top ten. Source material: PBMCs. These receptor sequences come from a boy between 2 and 15 years old in good health and CMV-seronegative.

This chain joins TRBV12-5 and TRBJ2-6, with 8 bases that match TRBD1. Germline lookup yields CDR1 LGHNT and CDR2 FRNRAP. There are 18 residues in the CDR3. After removal of 0 bases from V and 0 bases from J, the junction contained 4 bases not matched to a gene. CDR3 protein: CASGLVTGVFSGANVLTF. DNA of the CDR3: TGTGCTAGTGGTTTGGTGACAGGGGTATTCTCTGGGGCCAACGTCCTGACTTTC.

Turning to this clone: One junction end disagrees with the germline gene, perhaps due to a read error. The V gene is TRBV13, the J gene TRBJ2-5; no clear D. The length of the CDR3 is 15 residues. Germline CDR1 is PRHDT and CDR2 is FYEKMQ (reference sequence). The CDR3 spells CAISLSTGAQETQYF. In nucleotides, the CDR3 is TGTGCCATCAGCTTATCCACCGGAGCCCAAGAGACCCAGTACTTC.

This clone has a handful of counts. This chain links TRBV2 with TRBJ2-5; 7 bases match TRBD2. CDR1 and CDR2 from the germline V gene are SNHLY and FYNNEI. V trimming: 11 bases; J trimming: 0 bases; junction bases outside the gene matches: 3. The CDR3 sequence is 12 residues long. The DNA of the CDR3 is TGTGCCGGACGGGGGGACCAAGAGACCCAGTACTTC. Its protein product is CAGRGDQETQYF.